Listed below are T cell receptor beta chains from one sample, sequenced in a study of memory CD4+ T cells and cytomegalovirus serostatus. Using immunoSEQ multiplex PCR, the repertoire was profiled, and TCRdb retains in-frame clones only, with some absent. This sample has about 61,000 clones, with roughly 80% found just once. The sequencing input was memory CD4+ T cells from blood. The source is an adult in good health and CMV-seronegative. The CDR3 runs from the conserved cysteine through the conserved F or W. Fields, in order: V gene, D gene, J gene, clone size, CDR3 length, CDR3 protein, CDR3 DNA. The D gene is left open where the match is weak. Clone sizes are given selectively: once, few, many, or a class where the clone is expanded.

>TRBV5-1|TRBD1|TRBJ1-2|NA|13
CASSSPDRDGYTF
TGCGCCAGCAGCTCCCCGGACAGGGATGGCTACACCTTC
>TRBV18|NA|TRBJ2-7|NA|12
CASSPGAYEQYF
TGTGCCAGCTCCCCTGGAGCTTACGAGCAGTACTTC
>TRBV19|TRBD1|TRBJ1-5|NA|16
CASSTKTGGRNQPQHF
TGTGCCAGTAGTACCAAGACAGGGGGACGCAATCAGCCCCAGCATTTT
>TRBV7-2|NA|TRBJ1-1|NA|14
CASSLGTGVGEAFF
TGTGCCAGCAGCTTAGGGACGGGGGTAGGTGAAGCTTTCTTT
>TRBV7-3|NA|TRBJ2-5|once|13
CASSLNVQATQYF
TGTGCCAGCAGCTTAAATGTCCAGGCAACCCAGTACTTC
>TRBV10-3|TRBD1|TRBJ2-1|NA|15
CAISGFGTGVSEQFF
TGTGCCATCAGTGGGTTTGGGACAGGGGTTTCTGAGCAGTTCTTC
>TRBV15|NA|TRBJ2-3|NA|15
CATSRDTGASDTQYF
TGTGCCACCAGCAGAGATACAGGAGCCTCAGATACGCAGTATTTT
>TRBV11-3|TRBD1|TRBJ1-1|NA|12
CASQGEYTEAFF
TGTGCCAGTCAGGGGGAGTACACTGAAGCTTTCTTT
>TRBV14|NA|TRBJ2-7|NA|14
CASSHPPRGYEQYF
TGTGCCAGCAGCCATCCCCCCAGGGGCTACGAGCAGTACTTC
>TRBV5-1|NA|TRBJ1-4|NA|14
CASSRDSTNEKLFF
TGCGCCAGCAGCCGGGACTCAACTAATGAAAAACTGTTTTTT
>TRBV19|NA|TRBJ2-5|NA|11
CASSLQETQYF
TGTGCCAGTAGTCTGCAAGAGACCCAGTACTTC
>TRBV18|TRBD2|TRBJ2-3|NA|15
CASSLPGLAKDTQYF
TGTGCCAGCTCTCTCCCGGGACTAGCGAAAGATACGCAGTATTTT
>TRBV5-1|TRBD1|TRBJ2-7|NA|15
CASSSGTVAPYEQYF
TGCGCCAGCAGCTCCGGGACAGTTGCCCCCTACGAGCAGTACTTC
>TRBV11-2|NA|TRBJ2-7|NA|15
CASSLLPRGDYEQYF
TGTGCCAGCAGCTTGTTACCCAGGGGAGACTACGAGCAGTACTTC
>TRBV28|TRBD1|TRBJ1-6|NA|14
CASSFPGQGSALHF
TGTGCCAGCAGTTTCCCTGGACAGGGCTCAGCCCTCCACTTT
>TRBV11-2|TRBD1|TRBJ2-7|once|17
CASSLRAGTGVTYEQYF
TGTGCCAGCAGCTTACGTGCCGGGACAGGGGTTACCTACGAGCAGTACTTC
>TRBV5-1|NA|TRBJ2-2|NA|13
CASSLGVAGELFF
TGCGCCAGCAGCTTGGGAGTCGCCGGGGAGCTGTTTTTT
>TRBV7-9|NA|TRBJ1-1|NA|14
CASSPNRAGAEAFF
TGTGCCAGCAGCCCCAATCGGGCGGGGGCTGAAGCTTTCTTT
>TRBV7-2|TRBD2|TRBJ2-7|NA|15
CASSLSSGSFDKQYF
TGTGCCAGCAGCTTAAGTAGCGGGAGCTTCGATAAGCAGTACTTC
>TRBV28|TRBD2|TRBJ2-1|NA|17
CASRPTSGASSYNEQFF
TGTGCCAGCAGACCGACTAGCGGGGCTAGCTCCTACAATGAGCAGTTCTTC
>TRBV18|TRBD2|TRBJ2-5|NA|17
CASSPPWNSGGAETQYF
TGTGCCAGCTCACCACCGTGGAATAGCGGGGGCGCGGAGACCCAGTACTTC
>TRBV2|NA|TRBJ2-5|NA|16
CASSEGFWTKQETQYF
TGTGCCAGCAGTGAAGGATTTTGGACCAAACAAGAGACCCAGTACTTC
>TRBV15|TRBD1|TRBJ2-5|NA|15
CATSRVSDRVETQYF
TGTGCCACCAGCAGAGTCTCGGACAGGGTAGAGACCCAGTACTTC
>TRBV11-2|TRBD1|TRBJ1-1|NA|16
CASSLVRGRGFTEAFF
TGTGCCAGCAGCTTAGTGAGGGGGCGAGGGTTCACTGAAGCTTTCTTT
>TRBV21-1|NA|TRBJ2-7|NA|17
CASSATSGQVTSYEQYF
TGTGCCAGCAGCGCGACCTCCGGACAGGTAACTTCCTACGAGCAGTACTTC